These T cell receptor beta chains were read from a single sample in a study of cytomegalovirus exposure and HLA in healthy donors. Profiling relied on immunoSEQ multiplex PCR, and the TCRdb table lists in-frame clones only, not all of them. The data hold 70,000 to 75,000 clones, with 60% to 80% observed a single time. The sequencing input was PBMCs. These receptors were collected from a woman aged 40 to 50 in good health and CMV-seropositive. Each CDR3 is given with its conserved first and last residue. The D gene is left open where the match is weak. Some rows have no size entry. The others give once, few or many, or a class for an expanded clone.

>few|TRBJ1-1|12|-|TRBV6-6
CASSYTVTEAFF
TGTGCCAGCAGTTATACAGTCACTGAAGCTTTCTTT
>-|TRBJ2-3|15|TRBD2|TRBV30
CAWGHGGAPTDTQYF
TGTGCCTGGGGACACGGGGGGGCCCCGACAGATACGCAGTATTTT
>-|TRBJ1-1|14|-|TRBV4-2
CASSQDGGNTEAFF
TGTGCCAGCAGCCAAGACGGAGGGAACACTGAAGCTTTCTTT
>-|TRBJ1-6|15|-|TRBV5-1
CASSLSGQGDSPLHF
TGCGCCAGCAGCTTGTCCGGGCAGGGCGATTCACCCCTCCACTTT
>-|TRBJ1-4|15|-|TRBV25-1
CASSELTAPYEKLFF
TGTGCCAGCAGCGAGTTGACAGCCCCGTATGAAAAACTGTTTTTT
>-|TRBJ2-6|15|TRBD1|TRBV7-9
CASEGDSSGANVLTF
TGTGCCAGTGAGGGGGACAGCTCTGGGGCCAACGTCCTGACTTTC
>-|TRBJ1-2|15|-|TRBV4-1
CASSQDLSLNYGYTF
TGCGCCAGCAGCCAAGATCTGTCCCTCAACTATGGCTACACCTTC
>-|TRBJ1-5|14|TRBD1|TRBV2
CASSADREGQPQHF
TGTGCCAGCAGCGCGGACAGGGAGGGGCAGCCCCAGCATTTT
>-|TRBJ2-5|14|TRBD2|TRBV7-2
CASSLGTRQETQYF
TGTGCCAGCAGCTTAGGGACTAGACAAGAGACCCAGTACTTC
>-|TRBJ1-1|16|-|TRBV7-9
CATKMGGFTVNTEAFF
TGTGCCACCAAGATGGGGGGTTTCACCGTGAACACTGAAGCTTTCTTT
>-|TRBJ2-1|16|TRBD2|TRBV7-9
CASSPLATSGENEQFF
TGTGCCAGCAGCCCACTCGCGACTAGCGGGGAGAATGAGCAGTTCTTC
>medium-sized|TRBJ1-1|13|-|TRBV6-6
CASLGGHDTEAFF
TGTGCCAGCCTCGGAGGGCATGACACTGAAGCTTTCTTT
>-|TRBJ1-1|14|TRBD1|TRBV19
CASSQGQVPYEAFF
TGTGCCAGTAGCCAGGGACAGGTTCCTTATGAAGCTTTCTTT
>-|TRBJ1-4|18|-|TRBV21-1
CASIDPGQGERCEEKLFF
TGTGCCAGCATCGATCCGGGACAGGGAGAACGGTGCGAAGAAAAACTGTTTTTT
>few|TRBJ1-5|12|-|TRBV28
CAGHSSNQPQHF
TGTGCCGGTCACAGTAGCAATCAGCCCCAGCATTTT
>-|TRBJ2-2|16|TRBD2|TRBV5-1
CASSVGLTTNTGELFF
TGCGCCAGCAGCGTGGGACTAACAACGAACACCGGGGAGCTGTTTTTT